This section outlines one T cell receptor (beta chain) sequence together with its context. The antigen is unknown. The data were obtained in a study of T-cell reconstitution after alpha-beta-depleted transplantation in children. Researchers prepared the TCRbeta library using unique molecular identifiers, the study reports. TCRdb re-analysed the PCR reads in MiXCR, keeping a single row per CDR3 protein. The profile shows about 310,000 distinct CDR3 sequences, around 25% of them singletons. This CDR3 is built from 18 residues. The germline V gene has CDR1 MGHRA and CDR2 YSYEKL. Unmatched junction bases numbered 13, after V lost 0 bases and J lost 5 bases. Study results and limitations: Once a year had passed after transplant, T-cell counts and diversity came mostly from newly produced T cells. TCRbeta diversity was high at day 60 in some patients (a result of surviving recipient T cells and thymic progenitors). After transplant, at about two months, alpha-beta T cells were reportedly derived from several hundred expanded graft clones.

This specimen was PBMCs, mostly from graft donor cells, taken 180 days after TCRalphabeta/CD19-depleted stem cell transplant. The V call is TRBV4-1, the J call TRBJ2-4, with 7 positions matching TRBD2. The receptor was derived from a male patient aged 10 to 17 who had a stem cell transplant for acute lymphoblastic leukemia, so the T cells may come from the graft donor. The DNA of the CDR3 is TGCGCCAGCAGCCAAGATCCCAGACTAGCCTCACGCGAAAACATTCAGTACTTC. Its translation is CASSQDPRLASRENIQYF.